This T cell receptor (beta chain) was identified during a study of blood T cell repertoires in COVID-19. Looking at the study overall: Sample material is recorded as cDNA or gDNA derived from T cells, B-cell-depleted T cells, or PBMCs.

Authors' processing steps: Researchers report that nucleated cell counts were estimated from reference gene primer amplification. Assay used: immunoSEQ multiplex PCR; TCRdb lists only in-frame clones, some missing. That table supplies the V and J calls and clone size; D and trimming were determined from the DNA. Here the sample spans approximately 84,000 clones, about 68% being singletons. CDR1 SGDLS and CDR2 YYNGEE come from the germline V gene. After removal of 3 bases from V and 1 base from J, the junction contained 4 bases not matched to a gene. The CDR3 runs 14 residues. The V gene is TRBV9, the J gene TRBJ2-7; TRBD1 matches at 7 bases. Sequencing input: peripheral blood. The TCR was taken from a man in his forties or fifties with active or convalescent COVID-19. The CDR3 spells CASSADRASYEQYF. The CDR3 DNA is TGTGCCAGCAGCGCCGACAGGGCTTCCTACGAGCAGTACTTC.